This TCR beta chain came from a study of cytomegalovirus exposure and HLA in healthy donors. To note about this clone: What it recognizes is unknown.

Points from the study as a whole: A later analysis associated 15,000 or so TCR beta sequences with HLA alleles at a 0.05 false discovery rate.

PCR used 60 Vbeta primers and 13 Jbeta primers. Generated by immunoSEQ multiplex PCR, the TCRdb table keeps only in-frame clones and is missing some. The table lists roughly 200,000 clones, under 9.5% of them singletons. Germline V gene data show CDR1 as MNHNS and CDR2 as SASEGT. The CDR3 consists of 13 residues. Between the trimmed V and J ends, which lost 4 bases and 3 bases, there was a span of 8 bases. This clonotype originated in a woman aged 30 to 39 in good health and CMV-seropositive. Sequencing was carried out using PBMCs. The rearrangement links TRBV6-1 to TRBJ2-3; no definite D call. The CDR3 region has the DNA TGTGCCAGCAGTGTGCTAGTAACAGATACGCAGTATTTT. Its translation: CASSVLVTDTQYF.